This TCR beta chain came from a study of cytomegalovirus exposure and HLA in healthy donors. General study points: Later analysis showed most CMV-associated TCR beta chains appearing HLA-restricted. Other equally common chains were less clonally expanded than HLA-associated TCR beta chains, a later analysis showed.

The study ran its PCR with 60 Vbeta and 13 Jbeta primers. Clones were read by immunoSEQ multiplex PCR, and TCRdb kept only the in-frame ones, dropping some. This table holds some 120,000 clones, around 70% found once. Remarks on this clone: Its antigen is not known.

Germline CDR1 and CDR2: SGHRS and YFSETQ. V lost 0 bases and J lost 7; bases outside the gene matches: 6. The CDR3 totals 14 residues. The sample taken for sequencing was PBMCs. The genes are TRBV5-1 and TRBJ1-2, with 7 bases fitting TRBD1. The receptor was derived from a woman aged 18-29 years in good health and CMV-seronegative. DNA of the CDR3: TGCGCCAGCAGCTTGGGCCCAGGGGGGTCTGGCTACACCTTC. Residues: CASSLGPGGSGYTF.